The 32 T cell receptor beta chains below come from one sample, sequenced in a study of T cells in Graves' hyperthyroidism and ophthalmopathy. It was RNA transcripts that yielded the amplified TCR beta CDR3 regions. First-round RT-PCR with HTBI primers amplified the TCR CDR3 region. TCRdb reprocessed the multiplex PCR reads with MiXCR, giving one entry per CDR3 protein. This table has 600,000 to 750,000 distinct CDR3 sequences, around a sixth appearing once. Sample: blood. Every receptor here comes from a man aged 50 to 59 with Graves' hyperthyroidism.

This clonotype was seen more than once but under ten times. The chain links TRBV10-3 to TRBJ2-7; 7 nucleotides align to TRBD1. The V gene end was trimmed by 1 base and the J gene end by 5 bases; junction bases not matched to a gene: 2. The CDR3 spans 13 residues. The germline V gene has CDR1 ENHRY and CDR2 SYGVKD. This CDR3 reads CAISEFDRDEQYF. Written as DNA, the CDR3 is TGTGCCATCAGTGAGTTCGACAGGGACGAGCAGTACTTC.

On this clonotype itself: Given a much more abundant clone one base away, this may be a read error. The DNA for the CDR3 is TGTGCCAGCAGTGACGGGACAGGGGGCGACACTGAAGCTTTCTTT. Translation gives CASSDGTGGDTEAFF. The chain combines TRBV25-1 with TRBJ1-1, with 12 bases fitting TRBD1. J was trimmed by 3 bases and V by 3 bases; bases with no gene match: 2. The V gene's germline CDR1 is MGHDK and CDR2 SYGVNS. The length of the CDR3 is 15 residues.

Worth noting for this clonotype: Germline is not matched at one junction end, which may reflect a read error. This sequence joins TRBV3-1 and TRBJ2-1; perhaps D is TRBD1 or TRBD2 (5 bases each). The length of the CDR3 is 15 residues. The germline V gene has CDR1 LGHDT and CDR2 YNNKEL (reference sequence). This CDR3 is CASSQEGLRGPEQLF. Here the CDR3 DNA reads TGTGCCAGCAGCCAAGAAGGGCTCCGGGGACCTGAGCAGTTATTC.

V and J are TRBV20-1 and TRBJ2-4; no clear D. This CDR3 has 13 residues. Trimming took off 1 base at V and 0 bases at J, with 4 bases between the two ends. Germline CDR1 and CDR2: DFQATT and SNEGSKA (reference sequence). The CDR3 bases are TGCAGTGCTAGAGTGGGAGCCAAAAACATTCAGTACTTC. It yields the protein CSARVGAKNIQYF.

Ten or more counts support this clonotype. The V and J genes are TRBV7-8 and TRBJ2-1, with 10 nucleotides matching TRBD2. Germline CDR1 and CDR2: SGHVS and FQNEAQ. Trimming took 4 bases from V and 8 from J; bases not matched to a gene: 8. The CDR3 covers 15 residues. In DNA, the CDR3 is TGTGCCAGCAGCTCCGCTGCTAGCGGGGGATATGAGCAGTTCTTC. Translating gives CASSSAASGGYEQFF.

In its sample, this clonotype was seen a few times. The rearrangement links TRBV3-1 to TRBJ1-3; 7 nucleotides agree with TRBD1. Germline CDR1 reads LGHDT; CDR2 reads YNNKEL (reference sequence). The CDR3 covers 16 residues. The junction had 8 bases not matched to a gene; V was cut back by 6 bases and J by 0 bases. The chain's CDR3 is CASRGGQESSGNTIYF. Written as DNA, the CDR3 is TGTGCCAGCAGGGGAGGACAGGAGAGCTCTGGAAACACCATATATTTT.

The J gene is TRBJ2-1, the V gene TRBV19; the D gene is possibly TRBD2 (5 bases). This CDR3 spans 15 amino acids. The V and J ends lost 9 bases and 0 bases respectively, with 15 bases between them. Germline V gene lookup returns CDR1 LNHDA and CDR2 SQIVND (reference sequence). CDR3 sequence: CASWRVGSSYNEQFF. The CDR3 nucleotides read TGTGCCAGCTGGCGGGTGGGAAGCTCCTACAATGAGCAGTTCTTC.

This clonotype was found many times. This chain joins TRBV12-3 or TRBV12-4 and TRBJ2-2, with D tentatively TRBD1 or TRBD2 (6 bases each). The CDR3 totals 13 residues. Trimming left V 10 bases short and J 5 bases short, with 14 bases between. The CDR3, as DNA: TGTGCCACCAAAGGGGGGTGGACCGGGGAGCTGTTTTTT. Translation gives CATKGGWTGELFF.

This clonotype was recorded a few times. The chain has TRBV20-1 and TRBJ1-1; 11 nucleotides match TRBD1. This CDR3 spans 15 amino acids. With V trimmed by 6 bases and J by 4 bases, 10 bases remained unmatched. CDR1 and CDR2 from the germline V gene are DFQATT and SNEGSKA (reference sequence). The CDR3 nucleotides read TGCAGTGCCCCTGCGGGGACAGGGGGAGGCACTGAAGCTTTCTTT. Translation: CSAPAGTGGGTEAFF.

This clonotype was detected many times. The chain combines TRBV7-2 with TRBJ2-1, with D perhaps being TRBD1 or TRBD2 (5 bases each). CDR3 length equals 15 residues. Between the trimmed V and J ends, which lost 3 bases and 6 bases, there was a span of 15 bases. Germline V gene lookup returns CDR1 SGHTA and CDR2 FQGNSA. This CDR3 is CASSFGTIKGNEQFF. The CDR3 nucleotides read TGTGCCAGCAGCTTCGGGACCATCAAGGGCAATGAGCAGTTCTTC.

The V and J genes are TRBV7-6 and TRBJ2-7; 9 nucleotides align to TRBD1. CDR3 size: 17 residues. The junction had 8 bases not matched to a gene; V was cut back by 0 bases and J by 2 bases. CDR1 SGHVS and CDR2 FNYEAQ come from the germline V gene. The CDR3: CASSLAVGTGMTYEQYF. The CDR3 nucleotides are TGTGCCAGCAGCTTAGCGGTGGGGACAGGGATGACCTACGAGCAGTACTTC.

A few counts support this clonotype. The rearrangement joins TRBV6-1 to TRBJ2-3, with D possibly matching TRBD2 (6 bases). Germline CDR1 is MNHNS and CDR2 is SASEGT. The CDR3 is made up of 13 amino acids. With 8 bases removed from V and 3 bases from J, the gap between germline ends came to 12 bases. CDR3 coding DNA: TGTGCCAGCGGCTGGAGGGAGACAGATACGCAGTATTTT. Translated, it gives CASGWRETDTQYF.

The V call is TRBV4-1, the J call TRBJ2-7; D call uncertain. Trimming took off 4 bases at V and 1 base at J, with 14 bases between the two ends. Germline-derived CDR1 and CDR2 are MGHRA and YSYEKL. The CDR3 is 15 amino acids. The CDR3 protein is CASSPGPLGSYEQYF. In nucleotides, the CDR3 is TGCGCCAGCAGCCCTGGACCGCTAGGGTCCTACGAGCAGTACTTC.

On this clonotype itself: At one boundary the junction diverges from the germline segment, which might be a read error. This chain joins TRBV7-2 and TRBJ2-1, with D maybe TRBD1 (6 bases). There are 15 residues in the CDR3. Looked up from germline, CDR1 is SGHTA and CDR2 is FQGNSA. The CDR3 loop reads CASSSRGTNWNGQFF. The CDR3 nucleotides are TGTGCCAGCAGCTCCAGGGGTACTAATTGGAATGGGCAGTTCTTC.

In this sample, this clonotype turned up many times. V usage is TRBV15 and J usage is TRBJ2-3; 10 bases are a match to TRBD2. From germline, CDR1 is LNHNV and CDR2 YYDKDF (reference sequence). This CDR3 is built from 18 residues. V gave up 0 bases and J gave up 2 bases; unmatched junction bases: 8. CDR3 amino acids: CATSREIYLAGDTDTQYF. CDR3 nucleotides: TGTGCCACCAGCAGAGAAATCTACCTAGCGGGGGACACAGATACGCAGTATTTT.

This clonotype has only a few counts. The chain links TRBV2 to TRBJ1-1, with D possibly matching TRBD1 (6 bases). Trimming took off 5 bases at V and 0 bases at J, with 16 bases between the two ends. CDR3 length: 16 amino acids. CDR1 SNHLY and CDR2 FYNNEI come from the germline V gene. CDR3 coding DNA: TGTGCCAGCAGTTCCCCTAGGGGGGGGGTGAACACTGAAGCTTTCTTT. Amino acid sequence: CASSSPRGGVNTEAFF.

This chain joins TRBV7-9 and TRBJ2-6; TRBD2 might be the D (5 bases). The ends were cut back, 1 base at V and 3 bases at J, with 13 bases in the middle. CDR3 length equals 17 residues. Germline V gives CDR1 SEHNR, CDR2 FQNEAQ (reference sequence). The CDR3 DNA reads TGTGCCAGCAGCTTAGGCGGGTTCTACCTTGGGGCCAACGTCCTGACTTTC. This translates into CASSLGGFYLGANVLTF.

This clonotype was observed at least ten times. The chain combines TRBV10-3 with TRBJ1-4, with D possibly being TRBD1 (6 bases). Between the trimmed V and J ends, which lost 8 bases and 1 base, there was a span of 11 bases. The CDR3 covers 14 residues. Per germline, CDR1 ENHRY and CDR2 SYGVKD. The CDR3 region has the DNA TGTGCCATCGGAGGGGGGCAAACTAATGAAAAACTGTTTTTT. Translation gives CAIGGGQTNEKLFF.

In its sample, this clonotype was seen many times. The chain uses TRBV28 and TRBJ1-5; 10 nucleotides align to TRBD1. The germline V gene has CDR1 MDHEN and CDR2 SYDVKM. Trimming took 5 bases from V and 6 from J; bases not matched to a gene: 7. The CDR3 has 15 amino acids. CDR3 sequence reads: CASSMTGGFGQPQHF. CDR3 nucleotide sequence: TGTGCCAGCAGTATGACAGGGGGCTTCGGTCAGCCCCAGCATTTT.

The rearrangement uses TRBV6-5 and TRBJ2-6; TRBD2 might be the D (5 bases). The CDR3 totals 16 residues. V lost 0 bases and J 2 bases, leaving 8 bases between the germline ends. In germline, CDR1 is MNHEY, CDR2 SVGAGI. The CDR3 sequence is CASSYSPGAGANVLTF. DNA of the CDR3: TGTGCCAGCAGTTACTCGCCCGGGGCTGGGGCCAACGTCCTGACTTTC.

The CDR3 nucleotides read TGTGCCAGTAGAGGGGGGACAGGGGCCAGCTGGGAGCTGTTTTTT. Protein product: CASRGGTGASWELFF. V and J are TRBV19 and TRBJ2-2, with 10 bases fitting TRBD1. The CDR3 extends over 15 amino acids. V gave up 6 bases and J gave up 9 bases; unmatched junction bases: 10. Germline V gives CDR1 LNHDA, CDR2 SQIVND (reference sequence).

As regards this clonotype: A clone one base away is much larger, so this may be a read error. The gene calls are TRBV20-1 and TRBJ2-7; TRBD2 is a possible D gene (5 bases). Germline lookup yields CDR1 DFQATT and CDR2 SNEGSKA (reference sequence). The CDR3 covers 13 residues. In DNA, the CDR3 is TGCGGTGCAATGGACTTGACCGCCTACGAGCAGTACTTC. Translation gives CGAMDLTAYEQYF.

This clonotype was detected ten times or more. This chain uses TRBV7-8 with TRBJ2-7; TRBD2 is a possible D gene (6 bases). Germline V lookup: CDR1 SGHVS, CDR2 FQNEAQ. The CDR3 is 14 residues long. V dropped 5 bases and J dropped 2 bases, with 13 bases sitting between them. As DNA, the CDR3 is TGTGCCAGCAGCACGCGGGACCCTACCTACGAGCAGTACTTC. This sequence encodes CASSTRDPTYEQYF.

This clonotype was detected ten times or more. V usage is TRBV27 and J usage is TRBJ2-3; D gene uncertain. The CDR3 consists of 16 residues. The V and J ends lost 9 bases and 0 bases respectively, with 19 bases between them. Looked up from germline, CDR1 is MNHEY and CDR2 is SMNVEV (reference sequence). CDR3 in DNA: TGTGCCAGTTCAGAAGCGAGCGTTCCTAGCACAGATACGCAGTATTTT. It translates to CASSEASVPSTDTQYF.

This clonotype has just a few counts. The V and J genes are TRBV27 and TRBJ2-1, with a tentative D call TRBD2 (6 bases). There are 16 residues in the CDR3. V dropped 8 bases and J dropped 5 bases, with 22 bases sitting between them. The germline gives CDR1 MNHEY, CDR2 SMNVEV (reference sequence). The CDR3 DNA sequence: TGTGCCAGCGGTCCCACCCTAAGCGCGGGGCACAATGAGCAGTTCTTC. The encoded protein is CASGPTLSAGHNEQFF.

This clonotype was observed a few times. The gene calls are TRBV6-1 and TRBJ2-1; a weak D match, TRBD2 (6 bases). V dropped 8 bases and J dropped 8 bases, with 19 bases sitting between them. This CDR3 comprises 14 residues. Germline values: CDR1 MNHNS, CDR2 SASEGT. CDR3: CASYSGAWRDEQFF. The CDR3 bases are TGTGCCAGCTACTCTGGGGCTTGGAGGGATGAGCAGTTCTTC.

This clonotype was observed a handful of times. The chain joins TRBV18 to TRBJ2-4; a possible D gene is TRBD2 (6 bases). Deletions cut 0 bases from V and 6 bases from J, with 18 bases between. Germline V gene data show CDR1 as KGHSH and CDR2 as LQKENI. CDR3 size: 17 residues. CDR3 loop: CASSPPTAGFSGNIQYF. In DNA, the CDR3 is TGTGCCAGCTCACCACCGACGGCGGGATTTAGTGGAAACATTCAGTACTTC. Full variable domain (outside the CDR3, taken from reference TRBV18 and TRBJ2-4): NAGVMQNPRHLVRRRGQEARLRCSPMKGHSHVYWYRQLPEEGLKFMVYLQKENIIDESGMPKERFSAEFPKEGPSILRIQQVVRGDSAAYFCASSPPTAGFSGNIQYFGAGTRLSVL.

About this clonotype: A much more abundant neighbour one base away suggests this may be a read error. The chain combines TRBV7-3 with TRBJ2-3, with TRBD2 as a possible D gene (5 bases). Germline V CDR1 and CDR2: SGHTA, FQGTGA. V dropped 5 bases and J dropped 4 bases, with 13 bases sitting between them. The CDR3 runs to 14 residues. CDR3 sequence: CASSPTIFSDTQYF. The CDR3 nucleotides are TGTGCCAGCAGCCCGACTATTTTCTCAGATACGCAGTATTTT.

This clonotype has just a few counts. The rearrangement joins TRBV18 to TRBJ2-7; 8 bases fit TRBD1. This CDR3 is 15 amino acids long. Per the germline V gene, CDR1 is KGHSH and CDR2 is LQKENI. With V trimmed by 2 bases and J by 3 bases, 6 bases remained unmatched. The DNA for the CDR3 is TGTGCCAGCTCACCAGCAGGACAGGGTATCTACGAGCAGTACTTC. Translating gives CASSPAGQGIYEQYF.

As for this clonotype: It is likely a read error, because the conserved phenylalanine at the end of the CDR3 is missing. The CDR3 reads CASSLEYPYNEQFL. In DNA, the CDR3 is TGCGCCAGCAGCTTGGAATACCCCTACAATGAGCAGTTCTTA. The V gene is TRBV5-1, the J gene TRBJ2-1; no definite D call. V lost 0 bases and J 2 bases, leaving 6 bases between the germline ends. Germline V CDR1 and CDR2: SGHRS, YFSETQ. The CDR3 is made up of 14 amino acids.

This rearrangement joins TRBV19 to TRBJ2-1, with 7 bases aligning to TRBD2. CDR3 length: 15 amino acids. The germline V gene has CDR1 LNHDA and CDR2 SQIVND (reference sequence). V shed 4 bases and J 1 base; nucleotides not matched to a gene: 4. CDR3 sequence reads: CASSSGSHSYNEQFF. The CDR3 DNA follows: TGTGCCAGTAGTAGCGGGAGTCATTCCTACAATGAGCAGTTCTTC.

This clonotype has just a few counts. The chain has TRBV6-5 and TRBJ1-1; TRBD1 matches 7 bases. This CDR3 has 15 amino acids. Germline values: CDR1 MNHEY, CDR2 SVGAGI. J was trimmed by 0 bases and V by 2 bases; bases with no gene match: 3. The CDR3 DNA is TGTGCCAGCAGTTACCGGACAGGATTGAACACTGAAGCTTTCTTT. Protein sequence: CASSYRTGLNTEAFF.